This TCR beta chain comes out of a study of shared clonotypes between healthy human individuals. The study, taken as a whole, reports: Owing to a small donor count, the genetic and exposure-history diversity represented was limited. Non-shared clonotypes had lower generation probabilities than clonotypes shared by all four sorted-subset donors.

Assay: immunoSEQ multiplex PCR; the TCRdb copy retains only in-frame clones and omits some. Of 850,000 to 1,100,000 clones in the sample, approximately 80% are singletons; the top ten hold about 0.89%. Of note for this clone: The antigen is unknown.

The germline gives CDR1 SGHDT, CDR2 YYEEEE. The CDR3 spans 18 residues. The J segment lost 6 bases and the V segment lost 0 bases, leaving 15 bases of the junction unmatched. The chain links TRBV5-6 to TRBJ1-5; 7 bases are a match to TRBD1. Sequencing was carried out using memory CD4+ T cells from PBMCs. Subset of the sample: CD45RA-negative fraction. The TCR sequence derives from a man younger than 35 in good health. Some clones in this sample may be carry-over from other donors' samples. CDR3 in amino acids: CASSLASGTAVLGQPQHF. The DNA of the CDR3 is TGTGCCAGCAGCTTGGCCAGTGGGACAGCCGTTTTGGGTCAGCCCCAGCATTTT.